Below, 10 T cell receptor beta chains from the same sample are listed, as sequenced in a study of T cell clones after liver transplantation. Repertoires were generated with immunoSEQ multiplex PCR, while TCRdb's copy carries only in-frame clones and drops some. The sample lists more than 65,000 clones, roughly nine tenths occurring once. The material was CD4+ T cells from blood, obtained before liver transplant. These receptors all come from a human donor who received a liver transplant.

The chain carries TRBV9 and TRBJ2-6, with D uncertain. Looked up from germline, CDR1 is SGDLS and CDR2 is YYNGEE. V was clipped by 0 bases and J by 4 bases, with 8 bases between them. The CDR3 is 15 amino acids. CDR3 bases: TGTGCCAGCAGCGTAGTAGGGTCCGGGGCCAACGTCCTGACTTTC. As protein: CASSVVGSGANVLTF.

The chain recombines TRBV5-1 with TRBJ1-2; weak D call: TRBD1 (6 bases). The CDR3 totals 13 residues. Between the trimmed V and J ends, which lost 2 bases and 3 bases, there was a span of 8 bases. Germline-derived CDR1 and CDR2 are SGHRS and YFSETQ. CDR3: CASSFEGDYGYTF. The CDR3 nucleotides are TGCGCCAGCAGCTTCGAGGGGGACTATGGCTACACCTTC.

The CDR3 nucleotides are TGTGCCAGCAGCGTAGGAGGGGCGAATATCGAGCAGTACTTC. It codes for CASSVGGANIEQYF. This rearrangement joins TRBV9 to TRBJ2-7; D might be TRBD1 or TRBD2, each matching 5 bases. The germline CDR1 and CDR2 sequences are SGDLS and YYNGEE. Between the trimmed V and J ends, which lost 0 bases and 6 bases, there was a span of 13 bases. This CDR3 spans 14 amino acids.

The chain joins TRBV5-1 to TRBJ2-7; D remains unclear. Germline V lookup: CDR1 SGHRS, CDR2 YFSETQ. This CDR3 spans 12 amino acids. V gave up 0 bases and J gave up 2 bases, with 3 bases separating them. The DNA of the CDR3 is TGCGCCAGCAGCTTGGGCACCTACGAGCAGTACTTC. It specifies CASSLGTYEQYF. Looking up the rest from reference TRBV5-1 and TRBJ2-7 gives the full variable domain: KAGVTQTPRYLIKTRGQQVTLSCSPISGHRSVSWYQQTPGQGLQFLFEYFSETQRNKGNFPGRFSGRQFSNSRSEMNVSTLELGDSALYLCASSLGTYEQYFGPGTRLTVT.

This clone was found once. The CDR3 DNA is TGTGCCAGCAGCGTAGGTGGTGGCCCCGCGGGAGATACGCAGTATTTT. Translation gives CASSVGGGPAGDTQYF. This rearrangement joins TRBV9 to TRBJ2-3, with TRBD2 as a possible D gene (5 bases). With 0 bases removed from V and 5 bases from J, the gap between germline ends came to 16 bases. CDR1 SGDLS and CDR2 YYNGEE come from the germline V gene. This CDR3 has 16 amino acids.

This clone came up a few times. The rearrangement joins TRBV5-8 to TRBJ2-5; 11 bases line up with TRBD2. V lost 3 bases to trimming and J lost 3 bases; unmatched junction nucleotides: 4. This CDR3 has 15 amino acids. The germline gives CDR1 SGHTS, CDR2 YDEGEE. The CDR3 here is CASSSGTSGEETQYF. Written as DNA, the CDR3 is TGTGCCAGCAGCTCAGGGACTAGCGGAGAAGAGACCCAGTACTTC.

The chain is built from TRBV6-5 and TRBJ1-4; unclear D gene. The CDR3 is 16 amino acids. Germline values: CDR1 MNHEY, CDR2 SVGAGI. The germline V and J ends were trimmed by 0 bases and 4 bases, with 12 bases remaining between them. The DNA for the CDR3 is TGTGCCAGCAGTTACTCTAGGGCGGGGTTTAATGAAAAACTGTTTTTT. Translation: CASSYSRAGFNEKLFF.

This chain joins TRBV5-1 and TRBJ2-3, with no clear D. CDR3 length equals 15 residues. Germline V CDR1 and CDR2: SGHRS, YFSETQ. Trimming left V 0 bases short and J 0 bases short, with 8 bases between. CDR3 region: CASSLDGDSTDTQYF. In nucleotides, the CDR3 is TGCGCCAGCAGCTTGGATGGGGATAGCACAGATACGCAGTATTTT.

The chain recombines TRBV29-1 with TRBJ2-3; TRBD2 agrees at 8 bases. The CDR3 consists of 13 residues. V lost 3 bases, J lost 3 bases, and 2 bases stayed unmatched. In germline, CDR1 is SQVTM, CDR2 ANQGSEA. CDR3 in DNA: TGCAGCGTTGACCAGCGGGGGACAGATACGCAGTATTTT. Translating gives CSVDQRGTDTQYF.

CDR3 amino acids: CASSLGDSRQETQYF. The CDR3 DNA is TGCGCCAGCAGCTTGGGGGACAGCCGACAAGAGACCCAGTACTTC. V and J are TRBV5-1 and TRBJ2-5; TRBD1 matches 7 bases. The CDR3 spans 15 residues. The germline V gene encodes CDR1 SGHRS and CDR2 YFSETQ. Trimming removed 0 bases from V and 2 bases from J; junction bases left unmatched: 4.